This record concerns one T cell receptor (beta chain) sequence. Authors' analysis steps: Reference gene primer amplification yielded estimated nucleated cell counts. Clones were read by immunoSEQ multiplex PCR, and TCRdb kept only the in-frame ones, dropping some. V and J calls and clone size are those listed in that table; D and trimming were worked out from the DNA. The sample holds around 320,000 clones, 65% to 90% seen once. The sample originates from a study of blood T cell repertoires in COVID-19. At the level of the study: The origin of the acute and convalescent COVID-19 samples was the United States, Italy and Spain. T cells, B-cell-depleted T cells, or PBMCs provided the cDNA or gDNA that served as material.

This receptor was identified in a human donor in a cohort sampled during active COVID-19. Sequences were obtained from peripheral blood.

The CDR3 DNA reads TGTGCCAGCAGCTTGTCGACAGGGAGCACAGATACGCAGTATTTT. It specifies CASSLSTGSTDTQYF. The chain links TRBV5-4 to TRBJ2-3; 7 bases align to TRBD1. The germline V gene encodes CDR1 SGHNT and CDR2 YYREEE (reference sequence). The ends lost 1 base at V and 0 bases at J; junction bases unmatched: 2. This CDR3 has 15 amino acids.